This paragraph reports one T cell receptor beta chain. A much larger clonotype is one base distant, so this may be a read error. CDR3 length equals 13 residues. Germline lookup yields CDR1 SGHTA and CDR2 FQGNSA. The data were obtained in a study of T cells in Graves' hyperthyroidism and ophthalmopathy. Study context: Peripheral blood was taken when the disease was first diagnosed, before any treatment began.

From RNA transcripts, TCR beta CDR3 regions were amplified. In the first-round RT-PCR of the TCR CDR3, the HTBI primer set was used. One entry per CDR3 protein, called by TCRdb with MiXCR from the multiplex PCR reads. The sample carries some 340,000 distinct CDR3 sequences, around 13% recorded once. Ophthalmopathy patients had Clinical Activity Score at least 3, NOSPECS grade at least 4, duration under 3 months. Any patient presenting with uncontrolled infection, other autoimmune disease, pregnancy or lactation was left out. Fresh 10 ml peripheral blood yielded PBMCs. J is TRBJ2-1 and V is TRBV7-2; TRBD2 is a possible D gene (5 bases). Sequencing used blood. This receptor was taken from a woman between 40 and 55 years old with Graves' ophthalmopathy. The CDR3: CASSLGEYSEQFF. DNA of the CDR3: TGTGCCAGCAGCTTAGGGGAGTACAGTGAGCAGTTCTTC.